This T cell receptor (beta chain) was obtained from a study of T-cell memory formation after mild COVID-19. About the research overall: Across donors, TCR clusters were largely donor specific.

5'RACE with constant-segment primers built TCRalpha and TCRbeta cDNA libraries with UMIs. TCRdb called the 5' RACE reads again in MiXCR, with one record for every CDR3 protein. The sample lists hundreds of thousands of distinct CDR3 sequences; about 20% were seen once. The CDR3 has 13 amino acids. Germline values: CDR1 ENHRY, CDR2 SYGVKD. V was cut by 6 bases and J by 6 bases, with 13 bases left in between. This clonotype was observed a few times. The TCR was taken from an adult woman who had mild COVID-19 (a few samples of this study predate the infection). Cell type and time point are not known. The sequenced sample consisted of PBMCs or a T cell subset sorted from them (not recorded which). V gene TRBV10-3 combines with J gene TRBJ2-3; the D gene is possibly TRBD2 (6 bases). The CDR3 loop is CAIRIREVDTQYF. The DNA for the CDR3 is TGTGCCATCAGAATAAGGGAGGTGGATACGCAGTATTTT.